A single sample gave rise to the 13 T cell receptor beta chains below, sequenced in a study of glioma-infiltrating T cells after dendritic cell vaccination. Libraries were prepared by immunoSEQ multiplex PCR; TCRdb keeps only in-frame clonotypes and omits some of them. Of some 78,000 clones listed, less than 85% are singletons. Time point described: after dendritic cell vaccination, including at tumor progression/relapse. The sample was blood, taken after dendritic cell vaccination. All receptors derive from a human donor with glioblastoma.

The chain uses TRBV5-6 and TRBJ2-3; 7 bases map to TRBD2. Germline V lookup: CDR1 SGHDT, CDR2 YYEEEE. The CDR3 covers 15 residues. With 4 bases clipped from V and 0 bases from J, the junction kept 5 bases outside the gene matches. The DNA of the CDR3 is TGTGCCAGCAGCAAACTAGCGACTAGCACAGATACGCAGTATTTT. Its translation is CASSKLATSTDTQYF.

In this sample, this clone turned up a few times. The chain couples TRBV14 to TRBJ2-7, with 7 bases aligning to TRBD1. The length of the CDR3 is 14 residues. V gave up 2 bases and J gave up 9 bases; unmatched junction bases: 10. The V gene's germline CDR1 is SGHDN and CDR2 FVKESK. The CDR3 coding sequence is TGTGCCAGCAGCCAATATGGGGACAGCCTTGGGCAGTACTTC. This translates into CASSQYGDSLGQYF.

The chain employs TRBV4-1 and TRBJ2-5, with 11 bases fitting TRBD2. Unmatched junction bases numbered 10, after V lost 1 base and J lost 6 bases. Germline V gives CDR1 MGHRA, CDR2 YSYEKL. The CDR3 spans 17 residues. CDR3 nucleotides: TGCGCCAGCAGCCAAGCTGCGCTAGCGGGAGGCGGGAAGACCCAGTACTTC. Amino acid sequence: CASSQAALAGGGKTQYF.

The rearrangement links TRBV7-2 to TRBJ2-5, with a possible D match to TRBD1 (5 bases). Germline V gene lookup returns CDR1 SGHTA and CDR2 FQGNSA. This CDR3 has 14 amino acids. Trimming left V 1 base short and J 9 bases short, with 15 bases between. CDR3 in amino acids: CASSLGLPPGSQYF. In DNA, the CDR3 is TGTGCCAGCAGCTTAGGACTCCCCCCAGGGTCCCAGTACTTC.

The rearrangement uses TRBV2 and TRBJ1-5, with D perhaps TRBD1 (5 bases). The V and J ends lost 1 base and 1 base respectively, with 8 bases between them. The CDR3 length is 15 residues. The germline V gene encodes CDR1 SNHLY and CDR2 FYNNEI. In nucleotides, the CDR3 is TGTGCCAGCAGTGAAGGGGGGAGGAGCAATCAGCCCCAGCATTTT. It encodes CASSEGGRSNQPQHF.

This clone was detected only a few times. The chain carries TRBV19 and TRBJ2-7, with 8 positions matching TRBD2. Trimming took 5 bases from V and 6 from J; bases not matched to a gene: 12. This CDR3 is 15 amino acids long. Per the germline V gene, CDR1 is LNHDA and CDR2 is SQIVND (reference sequence). CDR3 DNA: TGTGCCAGTAGTGGACACCCGGGACTAGTAGCCGAGCAGTACTTC. Translation gives CASSGHPGLVAEQYF.

This chain joins TRBV7-9 and TRBJ2-7; D possibly corresponds to TRBD1 (6 bases). The CDR3 has 16 amino acids. Trimming cost V 2 bases and J 6 bases, with 20 bases left between them. The germline gives CDR1 SEHNR, CDR2 FQNEAQ (reference sequence). The DNA for the CDR3 is TGTGCCAGCAGCTTATCTTCGGTGGCAGGGGTTATCGAGCAGTACTTC. Translating gives CASSLSSVAGVIEQYF.

The V and J genes are TRBV11-1 and TRBJ2-7; the D gene is possibly TRBD1 (6 bases). Trimming stripped 4 bases from V and 3 bases from J, with 13 bases between. Germline V gene lookup returns CDR1 SGHAT and CDR2 FQDESV (reference sequence). This CDR3 has 14 amino acids. The CDR3 DNA reads as TGTGCCAGCAGCTATACCACAGGGATCTACGAGCAGTACTTC. Protein sequence: CASSYTTGIYEQYF. The full variable domain, its missing parts supplied by reference TRBV11-1 and TRBJ2-7, is EAEVAQSPRYKITEKSQAVAFWCDPISGHATLYWYRQILGQGPELLVQFQDESVVDDSQLPKDRFSAERLKGVDSTLKIQPAELGDSAMYLCASSYTTGIYEQYFGPGTRLTVT.

The V and J genes are TRBV5-1 and TRBJ2-7, with 9 bases identical to TRBD1. Germline V gene data show CDR1 as SGHRS and CDR2 as YFSETQ. Trimming took 4 bases from V and 0 from J; bases not matched to a gene: 8. CDR3 length: 16 residues. CDR3 sequence reads: CASSPRGTGISYEQYF. CDR3 DNA: TGCGCCAGCAGCCCACGTGGGACAGGGATCTCCTACGAGCAGTACTTC.

This clone appeared a single time. The V call is TRBV6-1, the J call TRBJ1-3; no firm D call. The length of the CDR3 is 15 residues. Trimming cost V 8 bases and J 0 bases, with 14 bases left between them. Germline V CDR1 and CDR2: MNHNS, SASEGT. The CDR3 DNA sequence: TGTGCCAGCGACGGCCAGGAAAGCTCTGGAAACACCATATATTTT. Its translation is CASDGQESSGNTIYF.

The chain links TRBV9 to TRBJ2-7; 12 nucleotides line up with TRBD2. V trimming: 3 bases; J trimming: 0 bases; junction bases outside the gene matches: 4. This CDR3 has 16 residues. Germline V gene data show CDR1 as SGDLS and CDR2 as YYNGEE. The CDR3 DNA reads as TGTGCCAGCAGCGGGGGACTAGCGGGTTCCTCCTACGAGCAGTACTTC. Translated, it gives CASSGGLAGSSYEQYF.

The V gene is TRBV6-5, the J gene TRBJ2-3, with D possibly TRBD2 on 6 matching bases. The germline CDR1 and CDR2 sequences are MNHEY and SVGAGI. The length of the CDR3 is 13 residues. The germline V and J ends were trimmed by 8 bases and 1 base, with 10 bases remaining between them. CDR3 coding DNA: TGTGCCAGCCAGGCTAGCGGCACAGATACGCAGTATTTT. It is translated as CASQASGTDTQYF.

This chain uses TRBV7-7 with TRBJ1-1, with 8 bases aligning to TRBD1. This CDR3 is built from 13 residues. CDR1 SSHAT and CDR2 FNYEAQ come from the germline V gene (reference sequence). V shed 5 bases and J 9 bases; nucleotides not matched to a gene: 8. The CDR3 region is CASSPDQGAKAFF. The CDR3 DNA reads TGTGCCAGCAGCCCAGATCAGGGGGCGAAAGCTTTCTTT.